The 5 T cell receptor beta chains listed next were all sequenced from one sample in a study of Graves' ophthalmopathy and Graves' hyperthyroidism. The sequenced template was RNA, covering the TCR beta CDR3 region. The first round was an RT-PCR with HTBI primers, and the second round was a multiplex PCR. TCRdb used MiXCR to reprocess the multiplex PCR reads, holding one entry per CDR3 protein. Found here are 1 million to 1.3 million distinct CDR3 sequences, less than 45% of them singletons; the top ten hold 11%. Source material: peripheral blood or thyroid tissue (not recorded which). These TCRs come from an adult man with Graves' hyperthyroidism.

Only a few counts were recorded for this clonotype. The chain joins TRBV20-1 to TRBJ1-6; D gene unclear. Germline V gene data show CDR1 as DFQATT and CDR2 as SNEGSKA (reference sequence). V lost 0 bases and J lost 4, with 22 bases in between. This CDR3 is 19 amino acids long. Written as DNA, the CDR3 is TGCAGTGCTAGAGATCTACCCCCGGGCAGGACCGATTATAATTCACCCCTCCACTTT. It encodes CSARDLPPGRTDYNSPLHF.

This clonotype was recorded many times. This chain connects TRBV7-8 to TRBJ2-5; TRBD1 might be the D (5 bases). Germline CDR1 is SGHVS and CDR2 is FQNEAQ. V lost 1 base and J lost 3, with 12 bases in between. The CDR3 loop spans 15 amino acids. CDR3: CASSLVRGAKETQYF. The CDR3 DNA reads as TGTGCCAGCAGCTTAGTTAGGGGTGCTAAAGAGACCCAGTACTTC.

This CDR3 is CASSRRGLYEQYF. In DNA form, the CDR3 reads TGTGCCAGCAGTCGCAGGGGTCTTTACGAGCAGTACTTC. The V and J genes are TRBV6-6 and TRBJ2-7; tentative D call: TRBD1 (6 bases). Trimming removed 5 bases from V and 4 bases from J, with 12 bases in between. Germline CDR1 reads MNHNY; CDR2 reads SVGAGI (reference sequence). CDR3 length: 13 residues.

V usage is TRBV5-1 and J usage is TRBJ1-2; unclear D gene. The CDR3 runs 14 residues. Germline V CDR1 and CDR2: SGHRS, YFSETQ. V lost 0 bases and J lost 6, with 12 bases in between. The CDR3: CASSLAGPRHGYTF. CDR3 nucleotide sequence: TGCGCCAGCAGCTTGGCCGGGCCACGCCATGGCTACACCTTC.

In regard to this clonotype: A much larger clone differs from this one at a single base, so this may be a read error. No conserved phenylalanine or tryptophan is present at the end of the CDR3, so a read error is the likely explanation. This CDR3 is CSARAGGWGEAFL. The CDR3 bases are TGCAGTGCCCGAGCCGGGGGTTGGGGTGAAGCTTTCCTT. V usage is TRBV20-1 and J usage is TRBJ1-1; tentative D call: TRBD1 (5 bases). Germline CDR1 is DFQATT and CDR2 is SNEGSKA (reference sequence). V was trimmed by 6 bases and J by 7 bases, leaving 18 bases between them. The CDR3 sequence is 13 residues long.